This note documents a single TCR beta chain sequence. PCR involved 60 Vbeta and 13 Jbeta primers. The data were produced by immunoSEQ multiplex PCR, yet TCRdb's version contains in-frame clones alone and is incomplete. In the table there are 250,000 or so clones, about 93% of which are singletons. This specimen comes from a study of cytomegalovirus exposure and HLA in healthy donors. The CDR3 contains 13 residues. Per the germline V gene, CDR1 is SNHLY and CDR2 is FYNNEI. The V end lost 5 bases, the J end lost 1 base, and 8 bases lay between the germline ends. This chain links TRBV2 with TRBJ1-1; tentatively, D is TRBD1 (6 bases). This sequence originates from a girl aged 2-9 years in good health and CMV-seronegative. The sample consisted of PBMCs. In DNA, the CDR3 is TGTGCCAGCAGTTCACAGGGGAACACTGAAGCTTTCTTT. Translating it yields CASSSQGNTEAFF.